This T cell receptor beta chain was recovered during a study of Graves' ophthalmopathy and Graves' hyperthyroidism. Study-level findings and limits: Detected in blood as well were most expanded thyroid clonotypes with frequency above 0.001.

In this sample, this clonotype turned up many times. Its antigen is currently unknown. Amplification targeted the TCR beta CDR3 regions, with RNA transcripts as the source material. In the first round, RT-PCR was carried out with HTBI primers, and a multiplex PCR formed the second round. TCRdb re-analysed the multiplex PCR reads in MiXCR, keeping a single row per CDR3 protein. The table has fewer than 650,000 distinct CDR3 sequences, over 20% seen once. The clonotype originates from a woman aged 18-29 years with stable Graves' hyperthyroidism. Some clones in this sample may be carry-over from other donors' samples. Sequenced: peripheral blood.

The CDR3 nucleotides are TGTGCCAGCAGTTACCATACCGGACAAGTTCACTATGGCTACACCTTC. This sequence encodes CASSYHTGQVHYGYTF. The chain joins TRBV6-5 to TRBJ1-2; D perhaps matches TRBD1 (5 bases). Germline CDR1 is MNHEY and CDR2 is SVGAGI. This CDR3 contains 16 residues. Trimming removed 2 bases from V and 3 bases from J, with 16 bases in between.